Below, 19 T cell receptor beta chains from the same sample are listed, as sequenced in a study of identifying expanded T cells in peripheral blood. TCRdb's table, derived via immunoSEQ multiplex PCR, lists solely in-frame clones and lacks some. This sample carries about 100,000 clones, roughly 87% of them seen once, and the ten largest clones take 17%. Source material: blood. Receptors originate from a person between 18 and 70 years old in good health.

The chain uses TRBV7-9 and TRBJ1-1; possible D gene TRBD1, 5 bases. This CDR3 contains 16 residues. Germline V gene sequence: CDR1 SEHNR, CDR2 FQNEAQ (reference sequence). Between the trimmed V and J ends, which lost 5 bases and 5 bases, there was a span of 21 bases. The CDR3 protein is CASSPVVGDQKTEAFF. Here the CDR3 DNA reads TGTGCCAGCAGCCCGGTGGTAGGGGATCAAAAAACTGAAGCTTTCTTT.

This clone was recorded a few times. The chain joins TRBV6-5 to TRBJ2-2; TRBD1 matches 7 bases. Germline loops: CDR1 MNHEY, CDR2 SVGAGI. This CDR3 is built from 14 residues. J lost 8 bases, V lost 4 bases, and 7 bases had no gene match. The CDR3 bases are TGTGCCAGCAGTTTCTACAGGGGTTCGGGGGAGCTGTTTTTT. The encoded protein is CASSFYRGSGELFF.

V is TRBV5-6 and J is TRBJ2-1; D remains unclear. Germline lookup yields CDR1 SGHDT and CDR2 YYEEEE. The V end was cut by 5 bases, the J end by 7 bases, with 13 bases between. The CDR3 length is 13 residues. CDR3: CASRPGLSNEQFF. CDR3 in DNA: TGTGCCAGCAGACCAGGTTTAAGTAATGAGCAGTTCTTC.

The chain has TRBV9 and TRBJ1-2; a possible D gene is TRBD1 (6 bases). Trimming cost V 5 bases and J 8 bases, with 19 bases left between them. This CDR3 is built from 14 residues. CDR1 is SGDLS and CDR2 is YYNGEE in the germline V gene. CDR3 bases: TGTGCCAGCAGTGAGGCAGGGGTCGGGGAAGGCTACACCTTC. This encodes CASSEAGVGEGYTF.

The rearrangement uses TRBV7-6 and TRBJ2-7, with D tentatively TRBD1 or TRBD2 (6 bases each). Germline V CDR1 and CDR2: SGHVS, FNYEAQ. The V and J ends lost 4 bases and 2 bases respectively, with 12 bases between them. The CDR3 length is 14 residues. CDR3 nucleotide sequence: TGTGCCAGCAGCTCTGGACGGGGGCCCTACGAGCAGTACTTC. Amino acids: CASSSGRGPYEQYF.

The J gene is TRBJ2-3, the V gene TRBV27; unclear D gene. The CDR3 runs 13 residues. V was cut by 3 bases and J by 0 bases, with 4 bases left in between. The germline V gene encodes CDR1 MNHEY and CDR2 SMNVEV (reference sequence). The CDR3 loop is CASSFASTDTQYF. CDR3 nucleotide sequence: TGTGCCAGCAGTTTCGCGAGCACAGATACGCAGTATTTT.

The V and J genes are TRBV5-4 and TRBJ2-5, with D possibly being TRBD1 (6 bases). The tail of the sequence fits TRBJ2-7 better, so the J call may be wrong. This CDR3 is built from 16 residues. Germline CDR1 SGHNT, CDR2 YYREEE (reference sequence). The CDR3 DNA reads as TGTGCCAGCAGCTCCGACACGTCCCGGACAGTGGGCGAGCAGTACTTC. Translated, it gives CASSSDTSRTVGEQYF.

The V gene is TRBV4-3, the J gene TRBJ1-5; D uncertain. Trimming stripped 2 bases from V and 3 bases from J, with 8 bases between. Germline loops: CDR1 LGHNA, CDR2 YSLEER. The CDR3 totals 14 residues. The CDR3 DNA is TGCGCCAGCAGCCAACACCCGACCAATCAGCCCCAGCATTTT. Translating gives CASSQHPTNQPQHF.

This clone was detected a few times. The chain couples TRBV28 to TRBJ1-5; tentatively, D is TRBD1 (5 bases). The CDR3 has 13 amino acids. V lost 7 bases to trimming and J lost 6 bases, with 13 bases between them. CDR1 and CDR2 from the germline V gene are MDHEN and SYDVKM. The CDR3 DNA is TGTGCCAGCAAACCCTGGGGGAGTCAGCCCCAGCATTTT. Translation gives CASKPWGSQPQHF.

The chain uses TRBV10-3 and TRBJ2-7; D remains unclear. Trimming stripped 6 bases from V and 2 bases from J, with 14 bases between. CDR1 is ENHRY, CDR2 SYGVKD, per germline. CDR3 length equals 14 residues. CDR3 region: CAISALRQTYEQYF. CDR3 DNA sequence: TGTGCCATCAGCGCCCTTCGGCAGACCTACGAGCAGTACTTC.

The rearrangement joins TRBV7-2 to TRBJ1-1; D gene unclear. This CDR3 has 15 amino acids. Germline assignment: CDR1 SGHTA and CDR2 FQGNSA. V dropped 0 bases and J dropped 5 bases, with 13 bases sitting between them. CDR3 DNA: TGTGCCAGCAGCTTAGCCTCTGGACTTTTGACTGAAGCTTTCTTT. It is translated as CASSLASGLLTEAFF.

CDR3 DNA: TGTGCCAGCAGCGTAGGGGACAGGGACTACGAGCAGTACTTC. Encoded protein: CASSVGDRDYEQYF. The chain has TRBV9 and TRBJ2-7; 9 positions match TRBD1. The CDR3 loop spans 14 amino acids. Germline V CDR1 and CDR2: SGDLS, YYNGEE. With V trimmed by 0 bases and J by 3 bases, 1 base remained unmatched.

The chain is built from TRBV27 and TRBJ2-2; weak D call: TRBD2 (6 bases). Germline-derived CDR1 and CDR2 are MNHEY and SMNVEV (reference sequence). The CDR3 sequence is 14 residues long. V was shortened by 4 bases and J by 2 bases, with 8 bases between the two germline ends. The CDR3 nucleotides read TGTGCCAGCAGTTGGGGACTCAACACCGGGGAGCTGTTTTTT. As protein: CASSWGLNTGELFF.

This clone was seen a few times. The chain is built from TRBV11-2 and TRBJ2-1; the match to TRBD2 covers 8 bases. The CDR3 covers 12 residues. With 11 bases clipped from V and 8 bases from J, the junction kept 8 bases outside the gene matches. In germline, CDR1 is SGHAT, CDR2 FQNNGV. For the CDR3, the DNA is TGTGCCTCGGGGGGGGCTGTCGATGAGCAGTTCTTC. It is translated as CASGGAVDEQFF.

This clone is a singleton in its sample. CDR3 coding DNA: TGTGCCAGCAGCCCCCGACAGGGGACTAGGACTGAAGCTTTCTTT. This codes for CASSPRQGTRTEAFF. The chain has TRBV9 and TRBJ1-1, with 8 nucleotides matching TRBD1. CDR1 and CDR2 from the germline V gene are SGDLS and YYNGEE. V trimming: 4 bases; J trimming: 5 bases; junction bases outside the gene matches: 10. This CDR3 contains 15 residues. Full variable domain (remainder filled in from reference TRBV9 and TRBJ1-1): DSGVTQTPKHLITATGQRVTLRCSPRSGDLSVYWYQQSLDQGLQFLIQYYNGEERAKGNILERFSAQQFPDLHSELNLSSLELGDSALYFCASSPRQGTRTEAFFGQGTRLTVV.

V usage is TRBV10-3 and J usage is TRBJ2-7; perhaps D is TRBD1 or TRBD2 (5 bases each). The CDR3 extends over 12 amino acids. V lost 11 bases, J lost 2 bases, and 13 bases lay in between. Per germline, CDR1 ENHRY and CDR2 SYGVKD. Here the CDR3 DNA reads TGTGCCTCGTCCCGGGACCCCTACGAGCAGTACTTC. Encoded protein: CASSRDPYEQYF.

V gene TRBV5-4 combines with J gene TRBJ2-1; 9 bases agree with TRBD1. The CDR3 is made up of 15 amino acids. The J segment lost 1 base and the V segment lost 4 bases, leaving 3 bases of the junction unmatched. Per germline, CDR1 SGHNT and CDR2 YYREEE (reference sequence). For the CDR3, the DNA is TGTGCCAGCAGCACCGGGACAGGGTCCTACAATGAGCAGTTCTTC. Translation gives CASSTGTGSYNEQFF.

The table lists this clone with many counts. The V call is TRBV27, the J call TRBJ2-7; 8 nucleotides line up with TRBD1. V was pared by 9 bases and J by 4 bases, with 5 bases of the junction left unmatched. Germline V gene lookup returns CDR1 MNHEY and CDR2 SMNVEV (reference sequence). The CDR3 spans 12 residues. Here the CDR3 reads CARTTGDYEQYF. CDR3 bases: TGTGCCAGGACGACAGGGGATTACGAGCAGTACTTC.

This sequence joins TRBV2 and TRBJ2-3, with D tentatively TRBD2 (5 bases). Between the trimmed V and J ends, which lost 5 bases and 2 bases, there was a span of 17 bases. Per germline, CDR1 SNHLY and CDR2 FYNNEI. There are 16 residues in the CDR3. The CDR3 nucleotides read TGTGCCAGCAGTCAAAGGGTTGGCGGGTCCACAGATACGCAGTATTTT. This sequence encodes CASSQRVGGSTDTQYF.